This T cell receptor (beta chain) was obtained from a study of cytomegalovirus exposure and HLA in healthy donors (dated by TCRdb to the late 2010s). Regarding the complete study: According to an earlier analysis of around 600 of the donors, about 179 million T cells yielded roughly 110 million unique TCR beta sequences and less than 300 Gb of sequence data. About 330 gigabases of sequencing data and approximately 92 million unique TCR sequences made up an early release that covered approximately 650 HLA-typed donors. Of the approximately 400 genotyped donors, approximately 80% fell in the genetic ancestry cluster associated with self-reported Caucasian donors. The study aimed to test whether cataloging public T cell receptors could reveal signatures of past pathogen exposure. The study used immunosequencing to profile the T cell repertoires of under 700 subjects and linked those repertoires to cytomegalovirus serostatus. Along with the roughly 700-subject first cohort, a separate validation cohort of over a hundred different subjects was used. The study combined high-throughput TCR immunosequencing, statistical association of individual TCRs with disease status, and machine learning to predict cytomegalovirus infection status. In a later analysis, previously published TCR beta repertoires from hundreds of donors were re-analyzed and high-resolution HLA genotyping was added so that TCR occurrence patterns could be studied. Rather than using new phenotypic data, the later analysis identified candidate immune exposures from TCR beta sequences and from how often those sequences occurred across donors. To decide whether each TCR beta V gene segment behaved as functional or pseudogenic, an earlier analysis of fewer than 750 of the donors relied on high-throughput TCR beta sequencing. Donor age, sex, ethnicity and CMV serostatus were collected together with the repertoire data. Genome-wide SNP genotypes for about 65% of the roughly 670 donors were used in a later genetic analysis, which treated that subset as a discovery cohort. All discovery cohort repertoires had been generated using a single sequencing platform. Both class I and class II loci were covered by HLA typing, at four-digit resolution. Typing coverage varied by locus: roughly 629-630 donors for A, B, C, DRB1 and DQB1; more than 500 for DQA1; about 590 for DPA1; some 470 for DPB1. Because of strong linkage in the cohort, four or five DR-DQ haplotypes were treated as single units for association and clustering. On average, roughly 240,000 unique TCR beta nucleotide sequences were sequenced per donor among 350 to 400 genotyped donors of the cohort, with 15% to 20% of those sequences being non-productive. The investigation overall reported the following: Roughly uniform sequencing depth across donors was assumed in presence/absence analyses, although this assumption may not hold. Most TCR sequences were observed very rarely across donors, whereas some public TCRs were present in many individuals. A further reported finding was that TCR beta sequences accurately predicted the HLA-A and HLA-B alleles for most subjects in the first cohort. CMV serostatus was the only immune exposure information available for the cohort. This cohort had only TCR beta chains sequenced, and the lack of alpha or paired-chain data limited which features could be detected. Broadly in line with IMGT annotations, most TCR beta V segments showed up in productive rearrangements about 87% or about 30% of the time in an earlier analysis of some 590 of the donors. When HLA alleles, especially DR and DQ, strongly co-occurred, TCR associations were difficult to assign to individual alleles. The sequencing pipeline was judged likely to have produced a cluster of highly shared sequence variants as a technical artifact. According to a later analysis, most CMV-associated TCR beta chains appeared to be HLA-restricted, and the HLA associations seemed to be driven largely by CMV exposure. According to a later genetic analysis, donors in an Asian-associated ancestry cluster had fewer N-insertions in productive TCRs than the roughly 670-donor mean. In vitro tests confirmed that a few of the cytomegalovirus-associated TCR beta chains recognize cytomegalovirus antigens. It was suggested by the authors that the approach could potentially be generalized to other disease states and immunological phenotypes. Compared with equally common non-associated chains, HLA-associated TCR beta chains in a later analysis were more clonally expanded and had lower generation probabilities. In a later analysis, about 16,000 TCR beta sequences were associated with specific HLA alleles at a false discovery rate of 0.05. Some IMGT-functional V segments, including TRBV6-2 and TRBV6-3, could not be told apart with the 87-base-pair reads, so those segments were excluded. In the study, approximately 160 TCR beta chains were listed as associated with cytomegalovirus. V-gene and J-gene trimming of TCR beta chains was associated with a missense DCLRE1C variant in a later genetic analysis, and the association was replicated in an independent cohort. In both the original and validation cohorts, the classifier was reported to diagnose cytomegalovirus status with high specificity and sensitivity. According to a later analysis, parvovirus B19, influenza, CMV and Epstein-Barr virus appeared linked to several top co-occurrence clusters. Some 15 rarely observed V segments, including chromosome 9 orphons, were excluded from the earlier analysis of approximately 500 of the donors because counts were too low. Because some donors lacked HLA typing at each locus, the association tests relied only on the typed subset. A later analysis found that TCR association rates varied across HLA loci, with DRB1 alleles showing the most associated TCRs and HLA-C alleles the fewest. Correlated functional status among segregating V segments might reflect linkage disequilibrium, but an unknown experimental factor could not be ruled out.

The library was made by the immunoSEQ multiplex PCR assay. A mixture of 60 forward primers for TCR Vbeta segments and 13 reverse primers for TCR Jbeta segments was used in the multiplex PCR. Amplification of the CDR3 region of rearranged TCR beta genes was performed with a multiplex PCR assay on genomic DNA. The Illumina HiSeq System was used to sequence the amplified TCR beta libraries as 87-base-pair reads. As for how the authors treated the data: Across the 500 to 750 repertoires, a later analysis counted around 80 million unique TCR beta chains, around 11 million of which were shared by at least two donors. Raw reads were error-corrected and collapsed into unique sequences by a nearest-neighbor algorithm in which closely related sequences were merged to remove PCR and sequencing errors. To assign V, D and J gene segments, CDR3 sequences were aligned to IMGT reference sequences. For a sequence to be retained, at least a six-nucleotide match to both a V gene segment and a J gene segment was required. Rearrangements were called productive when the CDR3 lacked stop codons and stayed in frame with V and J; all others were non-productive. Following IMGT convention, CDR3 was defined as the stretch from the second conserved V-encoded cysteine to the conserved J-encoded phenylalanine. The earlier analysis of a few hundred of the donors excluded sequences that lacked an unambiguous match to a single V gene segment. An earlier analysis of almost 600 of the donors classified V segments as functional when productive rearrangements were above 56.7% and as segregating when the standard deviation between donors was above 5%. A statistical classification framework was built to diagnose cytomegalovirus status from the catalog of TCR beta chain sequences. V and J gene assignment, in a later analysis, came from comparing TCR nucleotide sequences with IMGT/GENE-DB human TR gene sequences. The TCRdist pipeline was used in a later analysis to assign CDR3 sequences and most-parsimonious VDJ recombination scenarios. A later analysis defined each TCR beta chain by its CDR3 amino acid sequence plus V-gene family, and excluded reads lacking a unique V-gene family. In a later analysis, fewer than 650 highly shared, low-generation-probability nucleotide sequences were removed to address suspected cross-contamination and a sequencing artifact. A later analysis calculated a clonal expansion index for each public chain from normalized within-repertoire ranks of inferred template counts. Generation probabilities in a later analysis came from a VDJ recombination model fitted to out-of-frame rearrangements, and those results were checked against IGoR. A later analysis scored TCR-TCR, TCR-HLA and TCR-CMV co-occurrence with hypergeometric tests, applying a repertoire-size bias correction to TCR pairs. To estimate false discovery rates, a later analysis permuted the HLA or CMV assignments 20 times. In a later analysis, co-occurring TCRs were grouped with DBSCAN, and TCRdist sequence similarity was added when clustering was performed within HLA-allele-positive subsets. Repertoires with fewer than 30,000 or more than 120,000 public chains, plus five repertoires with anomalous nucleotide sharing, were excluded from co-occurrence clustering. The table was pulled from immuneACCESS by TCRdb, which kept in-frame rearrangements only. Such tables lose some clones; where checked, under half of the loss comes from unresolved V genes, and the rest has no known cause. D and trimming come from the DNA, and the V and J calls and clone size come from that table. The sample includes 150,000 to 180,000 clones, with roughly three quarters observed a single time. The ten top clones hold 7.5% to 9% of the sample.

To note about this clone: This receptor's antigen is unknown. The input lacks base qualities; no much larger clone sits a single base away.

The germline V gene supplies CDR1 SGHDN and CDR2 FVKESK. The cysteine opens and the phenylalanine closes a CDR3 of 18 amino acids. The sequence is cut down to CDR3 DNA, 54 bases in frame from base 1. V lost 0 bases and J lost 4 bases, and the count of bases not matched to a germline gene is 14. The cohort comprised approximately 700 healthy bone marrow donors. At the time of sampling, all cohort members were nominally healthy, though unrecorded immune exposures were likely present. The donor was CMV seropositive and belonged to the group of 250 to 300 seropositive cohort members. Each donor provided a peripheral blood sample, and peripheral blood mononuclear cells were used for TCR beta sequencing. The Qiagen DNeasy Blood Extraction Kit was used to extract genomic DNA from the blood cell samples.

This chain joins TRBV14 to TRBJ2-5, with TRBD2 identical over 7 junction bases. The TCR originated in a man under 40 in good health and CMV-seropositive. Specimen: PBMCs. The CDR3 in this case is CASSQEERGAGLRETQYF. The nucleotide sequence is given as TGTGCCAGCAGCCAAGAGGAGCGGGGTGCAGGGCTACGAGAGACCCAGTACTTC.